These 15 T cell receptor beta chains came from one sample sequenced in a study of tissue T cells after allogeneic stem cell transplantation. The repertoire was sequenced with immunoSEQ multiplex PCR; TCRdb's copy has only in-frame clones and lacks some. The sample carries approximately 8,800 clones, around 35% recorded once. Sample time point: mouse harvest day 14 after allogeneic transplant. The graft held 10^6 splenic CD5+ T cells and 10^7 T-cell-depleted bone marrow cells. The sample comprised skin. The source is a female BALB/c mouse given C57BL/6 T cells with graft-versus-host disease after an allogeneic hematopoietic cell transplant.

This clone was seen a handful of times. Gene names refer to mouse genes. The CDR3 extends 1 residue past the end of the read, so its final part is completed from the germline J gene. The chain combines TRBV26 with TRBJ2-2; a weak D match, TRBD1 (6 bases). The CDR3 is 13 residues long. Germline lookup yields CDR1 KGHPV and CDR2 FQNQEV (reference sequence). Trimming shortened V by 3 bases and J by 4 bases, and 6 bases separated the two germline ends. The chain's CDR3 is CASSLQGTGQLYF. The part of the CDR3 DNA that was read is TGTGCCAGCAGTCTACAGGGCACCGGGCAGCTCTAC.

This clone was observed a single time. Mouse names are used for the genes. Sequencing ends 1 residue short of the CDR3 end; the germline J gene provides the rest. Other DNA sequences in the same sample also yield this CDR3. The genes are TRBV20 and TRBJ2-5; no clear D gene. This CDR3 is 13 amino acids long. Germline lookup yields CDR1 GFQATS and CDR2 STVNSAI. Trimming shortened V by 3 bases and J by 4 bases, and 11 bases separated the two germline ends. CDR3 DNA (partial): TGTGGTGCTAGAGATGAGTGGAAAGACACCCAGTAC. This sequence encodes CGARDEWKDTQY. The whole CDR3 sequence is CGARDEWKDTQYF.

Note on this clone: Mouse germline and gene names are used. The read ends 1 residue early relative to the CDR3; the germline J gene fills the gap. V gene TRBV20 combines with J gene TRBJ2-3; D is possibly TRBD2 (5 bases). Between the trimmed V and J ends, which lost 2 bases and 0 bases, there was a span of 9 bases. Germline CDR1 reads GFQATS; CDR2 reads STVNSAI. This CDR3 is built from 14 residues. The CDR3 region is CGARTGTSAETLYF. The part of the CDR3 DNA that was read is TGTGGTGCTAGGACTGGCACTAGTGCAGAAACGCTGTAT.

On this clone: Genes and germline are mouse. The read finishes 1 residue shy of the CDR3 end, and the germline J gene is used to complete it. V is TRBV26 and J is TRBJ2-1; TRBD1 matches 12 bases. V lost 6 bases to trimming and J lost 7 bases; unmatched junction nucleotides: 4. The CDR3 covers 14 residues. The germline V gene has CDR1 KGHPV and CDR2 FQNQEV (reference sequence). CDR3 in amino acids: CASRGDRGRAEQFF. Partial CDR3 DNA: TGTGCCAGCAGGGGGGACAGGGGGCGGGCTGAGCAGTTC.

This clone is judged medium-sized. The germline and genes are mouse ones. The CDR3 goes on 1 residue after the read ends, and that part is filled in from the germline J gene. The V and J genes are TRBV13-2 and TRBJ1-5, with D possibly TRBD1 on 5 matching bases. The germline V and J ends were trimmed by 5 bases and 4 bases, with 7 bases remaining between them. The germline CDR1 and CDR2 sequences are NNHNN and SYGAGS (reference sequence). This CDR3 is 12 amino acids long. The CDR3 sequence is CASGRQNQAPLF. The covered CDR3 bases are TGTGCCAGCGGGAGACAGAACCAGGCTCCGCTT.

This clone was found a few times. Mouse gene names apply. The read finishes 1 residue shy of the CDR3 end, and the germline J gene is used to complete it. The chain joins TRBV12-2 to TRBJ2-7, with 9 nucleotides matching TRBD2. Per germline, CDR1 SGHLS and CDR2 HYDKME. V was clipped by 0 bases and J by 4 bases; unmatched bases: 3. This CDR3 contains 14 residues. This chain's CDR3 is CASSLLGGGYEQYF. The DNA read from the CDR3 is TGTGCCAGCTCTCTCCTGGGGGGGGGTTATGAACAGTAC.

This clone has more than one count but fewer than ten. Mouse names are used for the genes. The CDR3 end is not reached by the read, which stops 1 residue before it; the germline J gene fills it in. The rearrangement uses TRBV1 and TRBJ1-1, with 8 bases identical to TRBD1. Germline CDR1 reads NSQYPW; CDR2 reads LRSPGD (reference sequence). The CDR3 totals 14 residues. After removal of 3 bases from V and 1 base from J, the junction contained 1 base not matched to a gene. Partial CDR3 DNA: TGCACCTGCAGTGCGACAGGGGCGAACACAGAAGTCTTC. This gives the protein CTCSATGANTEVF. The entire CDR3 protein reads CTCSATGANTEVFF.

In this sample, this clone is medium-sized. The germline and genes are mouse ones. The CDR3 sequence is CASSLGGNEQYF. The sequenced part of the CDR3 DNA is TGTGCCAGCAGTTTGGGGGGAAATGAACAGTAC. This chain uses TRBV14 with TRBJ2-7; possibly TRBD2 for D (6 bases). Sequencing ends 1 residue short of the CDR3 end; the germline J gene provides the rest. Trimming stripped 2 bases from V and 5 bases from J, with 8 bases between. Germline CDR1 reads SGHDT; CDR2 reads FRDEAV. This CDR3 comprises 12 residues.

Of note for this clone: Each gene name is a mouse one. Coverage ceases 1 residue before the CDR3 finishes, and the germline J gene fills in the end. V gene TRBV13-1 combines with J gene TRBJ2-2; 7 nucleotides line up with TRBD1. From germline, CDR1 is NSHNY and CDR2 SYGAGN. V trimming: 2 bases; J trimming: 0 bases; junction bases outside the gene matches: 4. The CDR3 is 16 amino acids. The CDR3 here is CASSDPGTANTGQLYF. Incomplete CDR3 DNA: TGTGCCAGCAGTGACCCCGGGACAGCAAACACCGGGCAGCTCTAC.

This clone is medium-sized. Mouse gene names apply. The read ends 1 residue early relative to the CDR3; the germline J gene fills the gap. Other DNA sequences from this sample encode an identical CDR3 as well. The genes are TRBV23 and TRBJ1-4; the table names TRBD1, a call not compared with the DNA. CDR3 length equals 14 residues. CDR1 and CDR2 from the germline V gene are KGHTA and FQNQQP. The sequenced CDR3 bases are TGCTCCAGCAGTCAATCCTCAGCCAACGAAAGATTATTT. Translated, it gives CSSSQSSANERLF. In full, the CDR3 is CSSSQSSANERLFF.

Judged by abundance, this clone is medium-sized. Germline and genes here are mouse. The read ends 1 residue shy of where the CDR3 ends; the end is completed using the germline J gene. This chain links TRBV23 with TRBJ1-4. Looked up from germline, CDR1 is KGHTA and CDR2 is FQNQQP. The CDR3 runs 13 residues. The covered CDR3 bases are TGCTCCAGCAGTCGGGGGGGCGGCGAAAGATTATTT. Its protein product is CSSSRGGGERLF. The whole CDR3 is CSSSRGGGERLFF.

This clone occurred a few times. These gene names are mouse names. The CDR3 end is not reached by the read, which stops 1 residue before it; the germline J gene fills it in. This specimen includes other DNA sequences encoding the same CDR3. The chain joins TRBV26 to TRBJ1-3, with D tentatively TRBD1 (5 bases). With 6 bases removed from V and 0 bases from J, the gap between germline ends came to 9 bases. Germline lookup yields CDR1 KGHPV and CDR2 FQNQEV (reference sequence). The length of the CDR3 is 14 residues. The CDR3 sequence: CASSRTNSGNTLYF. Incomplete CDR3 DNA: TGTGCCAGCAGCCGGACAAATTCTGGAAATACGCTCTAT.

A remark on this clone: The germline and genes are mouse ones. Read coverage stops 1 residue before the CDR3 terminus; the germline J gene supplies the remainder. The chain is built from TRBV13-3 and TRBJ2-7; 7 bases match TRBD1. CDR1 is NNHDY, CDR2 SYVADS, per germline. Losses at the gene ends were 7 bases for V and 3 bases for J; bases not matched to a gene: 1. The length of the CDR3 is 11 residues. This CDR3 reads CASRDSYEQYF. CDR3 DNA, as far as it was read: TGTGCCAGCCGGGACAGCTATGAACAGTAC.

Comment on this clone: The genes are named according to mouse. With the read ending 1 residue before the CDR3 end, the germline J gene is used to fill in that end. The rearrangement links TRBV13-3 to TRBJ2-1, with TRBD1 matching 8 bases. Germline CDR1 reads NNHDY; CDR2 reads SYVADS. Trimming cost V 3 bases and J 1 base; bases outside gene matches: 3. The CDR3 has 15 amino acids. Partial CDR3 DNA: TGTGCCAGCAGTGGGGGGACAGGAAACTATGCTGAGCAGTTC. Amino acid sequence: CASSGGTGNYAEQF. The whole CDR3 region reads CASSGGTGNYAEQFF.

This clone is medium-sized in the sample. Genes and germline come from the mouse. From the germline J gene comes the end of the CDR3, since the read stops 1 residue before it. This chain connects TRBV26 to TRBJ2-7; 7 bases are shared with TRBD2. Germline loops: CDR1 KGHPV, CDR2 FQNQEV (reference sequence). The CDR3 contains 13 residues. The ends lost 0 bases at V and 7 bases at J; junction bases unmatched: 3. CDR3: CASSLSGGREQYF. The CDR3 bases that were read are TGTGCCAGCAGTCTGTCTGGGGGGAGAGAACAGTAC.